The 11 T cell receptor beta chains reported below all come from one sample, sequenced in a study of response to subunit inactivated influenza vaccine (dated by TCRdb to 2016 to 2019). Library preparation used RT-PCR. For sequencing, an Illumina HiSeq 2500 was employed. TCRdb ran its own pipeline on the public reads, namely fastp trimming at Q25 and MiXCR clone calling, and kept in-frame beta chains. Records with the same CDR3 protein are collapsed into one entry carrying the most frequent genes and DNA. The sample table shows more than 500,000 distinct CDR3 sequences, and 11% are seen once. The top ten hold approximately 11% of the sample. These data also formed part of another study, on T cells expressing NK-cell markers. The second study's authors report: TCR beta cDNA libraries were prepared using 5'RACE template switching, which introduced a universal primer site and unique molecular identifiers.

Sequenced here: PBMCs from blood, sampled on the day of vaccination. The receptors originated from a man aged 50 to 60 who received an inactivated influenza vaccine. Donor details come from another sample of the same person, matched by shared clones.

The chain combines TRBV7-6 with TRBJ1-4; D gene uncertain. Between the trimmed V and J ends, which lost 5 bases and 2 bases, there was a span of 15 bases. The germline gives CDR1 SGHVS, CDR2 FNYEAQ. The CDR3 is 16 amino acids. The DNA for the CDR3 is TGTGCCAGCAGCCGCACTCGGGTAGCTACTAATGAAAAACTGTTTTTT. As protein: CASSRTRVATNEKLFF.

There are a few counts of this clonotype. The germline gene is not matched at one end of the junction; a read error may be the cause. Here the CDR3 DNA reads TGCAGTGCGTCCCCCGGGACTAGCGGGAGTTTCTCCCACGAGCAGTACTTC. This sequence encodes CSASPGTSGSFSHEQYF. The chain recombines TRBV20-1 with TRBJ2-7, with TRBD2 matching 14 bases. This CDR3 is built from 17 residues. CDR1 DFQATT and CDR2 SNEGSKA come from the germline V gene (reference sequence).

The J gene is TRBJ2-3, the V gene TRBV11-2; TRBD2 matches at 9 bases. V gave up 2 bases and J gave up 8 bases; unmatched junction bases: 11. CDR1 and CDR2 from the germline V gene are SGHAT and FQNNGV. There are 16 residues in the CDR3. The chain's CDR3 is CASSLTRGGAGATQYF. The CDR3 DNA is TGTGCCAGCAGCTTAACCCGCGGGGGGGCGGGAGCTACGCAGTATTTT.

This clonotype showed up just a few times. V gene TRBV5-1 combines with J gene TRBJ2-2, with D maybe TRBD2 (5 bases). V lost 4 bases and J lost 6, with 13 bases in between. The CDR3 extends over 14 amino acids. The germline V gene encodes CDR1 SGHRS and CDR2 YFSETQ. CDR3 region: CASSLGAGSGELFF. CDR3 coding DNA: TGCGCCAGCAGCCTGGGAGCTGGGTCCGGGGAGCTGTTTTTT.

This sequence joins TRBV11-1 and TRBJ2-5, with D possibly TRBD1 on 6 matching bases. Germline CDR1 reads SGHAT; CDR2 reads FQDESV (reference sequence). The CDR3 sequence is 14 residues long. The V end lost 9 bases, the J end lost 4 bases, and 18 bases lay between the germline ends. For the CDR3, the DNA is TGTGCCAGTGAGGAAACAGGGATACGAGAGACCCAGTACTTC. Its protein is CASEETGIRETQYF.

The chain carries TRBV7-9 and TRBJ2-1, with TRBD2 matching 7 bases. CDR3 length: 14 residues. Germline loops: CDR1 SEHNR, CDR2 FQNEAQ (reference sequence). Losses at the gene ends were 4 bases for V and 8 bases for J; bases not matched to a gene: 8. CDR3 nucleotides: TGTGCCAGCAGCTCACCGGGACTATCGGATGAGCAGTTCTTC. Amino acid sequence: CASSSPGLSDEQFF.

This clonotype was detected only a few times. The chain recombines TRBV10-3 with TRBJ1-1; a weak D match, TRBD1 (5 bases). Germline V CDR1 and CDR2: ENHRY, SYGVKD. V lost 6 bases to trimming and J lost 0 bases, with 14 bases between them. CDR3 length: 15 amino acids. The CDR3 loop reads CAIRDTQGLNTEAFF. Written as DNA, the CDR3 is TGTGCCATCAGGGACACCCAAGGGCTGAACACTGAAGCTTTCTTT.

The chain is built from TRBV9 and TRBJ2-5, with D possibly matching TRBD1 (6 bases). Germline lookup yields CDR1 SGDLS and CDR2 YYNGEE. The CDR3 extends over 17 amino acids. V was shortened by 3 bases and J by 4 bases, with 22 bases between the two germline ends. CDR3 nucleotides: TGTGCCAGCAGCGGGGACCCCCTAGGACAGTCGATAGAGACCCAGTACTTC. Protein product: CASSGDPLGQSIETQYF.

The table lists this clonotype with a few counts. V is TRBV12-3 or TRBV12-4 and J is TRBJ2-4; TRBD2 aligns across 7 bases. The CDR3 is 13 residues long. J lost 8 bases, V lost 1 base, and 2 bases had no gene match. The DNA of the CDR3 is TGTGCCAGCAGTTTAGTGGGAGGGGACATTCAGTACTTC. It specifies CASSLVGGDIQYF.

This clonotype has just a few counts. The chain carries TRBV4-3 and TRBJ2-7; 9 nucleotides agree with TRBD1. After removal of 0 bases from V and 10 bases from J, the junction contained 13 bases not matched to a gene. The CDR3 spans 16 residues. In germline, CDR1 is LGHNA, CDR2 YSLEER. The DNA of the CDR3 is TGCGCCAGCAGCCAAGATCCAGCCCCGACAGGGGGGAATCAGTACTTC. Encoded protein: CASSQDPAPTGGNQYF.

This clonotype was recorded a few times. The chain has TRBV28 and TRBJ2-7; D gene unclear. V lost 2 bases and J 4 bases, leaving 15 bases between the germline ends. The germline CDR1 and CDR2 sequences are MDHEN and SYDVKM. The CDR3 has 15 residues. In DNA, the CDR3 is TGTGCCAGCAGTTTACCCCCTAGTCGGGTATACGAGCAGTACTTC. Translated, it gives CASSLPPSRVYEQYF.